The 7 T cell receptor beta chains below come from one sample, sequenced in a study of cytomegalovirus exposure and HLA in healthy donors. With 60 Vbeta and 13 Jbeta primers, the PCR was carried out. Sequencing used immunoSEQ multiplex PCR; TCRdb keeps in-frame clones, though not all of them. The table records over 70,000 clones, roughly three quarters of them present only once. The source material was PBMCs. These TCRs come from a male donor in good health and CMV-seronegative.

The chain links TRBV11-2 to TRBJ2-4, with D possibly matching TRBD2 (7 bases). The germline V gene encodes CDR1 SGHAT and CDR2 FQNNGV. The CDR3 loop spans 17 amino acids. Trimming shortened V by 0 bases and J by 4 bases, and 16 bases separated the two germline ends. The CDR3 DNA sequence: TGTGCCAGCAGCTTAGAGGAGGGGGTCGGGGGGAAAAACATTCAGTACTTC. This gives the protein CASSLEEGVGGKNIQYF.

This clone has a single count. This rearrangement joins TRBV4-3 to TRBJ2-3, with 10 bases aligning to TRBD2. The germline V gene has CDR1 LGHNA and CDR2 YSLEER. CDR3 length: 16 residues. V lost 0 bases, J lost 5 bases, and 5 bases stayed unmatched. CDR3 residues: CASSQDFASGGDTQYF. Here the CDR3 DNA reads TGCGCCAGCAGCCAAGATTTTGCTAGCGGGGGAGATACGCAGTATTTT.

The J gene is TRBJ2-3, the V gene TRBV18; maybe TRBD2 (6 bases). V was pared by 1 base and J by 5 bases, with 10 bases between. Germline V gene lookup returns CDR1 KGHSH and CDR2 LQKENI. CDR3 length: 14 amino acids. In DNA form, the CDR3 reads TGTGCCAGCTCACCACTAGCGGAAGGAGATACGCAGTATTTT. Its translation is CASSPLAEGDTQYF.

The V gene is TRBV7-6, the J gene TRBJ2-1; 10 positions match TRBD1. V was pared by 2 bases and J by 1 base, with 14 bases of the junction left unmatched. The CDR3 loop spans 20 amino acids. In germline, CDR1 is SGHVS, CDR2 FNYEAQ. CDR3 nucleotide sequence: TGTGCCAGCAGCTTAAGGGGACGGGACAGGGGATTATTTTCCTACAATGAGCAGTTCTTC. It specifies CASSLRGRDRGLFSYNEQFF.

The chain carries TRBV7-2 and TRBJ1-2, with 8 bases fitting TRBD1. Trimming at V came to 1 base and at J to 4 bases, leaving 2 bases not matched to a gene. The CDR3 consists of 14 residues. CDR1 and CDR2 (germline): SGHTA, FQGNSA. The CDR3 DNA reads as TGTGCCAGCAGCTTAGGACAGGGGACCTATGGCTACACCTTC. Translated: CASSLGQGTYGYTF.

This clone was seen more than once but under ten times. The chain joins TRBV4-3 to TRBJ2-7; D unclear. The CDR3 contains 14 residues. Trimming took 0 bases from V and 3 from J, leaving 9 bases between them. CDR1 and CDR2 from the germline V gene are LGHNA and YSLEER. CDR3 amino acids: CASSQDNSDYEQYF. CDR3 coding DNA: TGCGCCAGCAGCCAAGATAACAGTGACTACGAGCAGTACTTC.

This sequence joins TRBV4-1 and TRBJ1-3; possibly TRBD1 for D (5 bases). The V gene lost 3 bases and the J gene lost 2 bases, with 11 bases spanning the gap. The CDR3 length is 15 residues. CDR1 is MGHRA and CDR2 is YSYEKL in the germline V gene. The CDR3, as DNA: TGCGCCAGCAGCCACGGGGGGGAGCCTGGAAACACCATATATTTT. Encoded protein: CASSHGGEPGNTIYF.